The rows below give T cell receptor beta chains drawn from one sample of a study of T-cell reconstitution after alpha-beta-depleted transplantation in children. TCRdb re-called the PCR reads through MiXCR, storing one row per CDR3 protein. Among approximately 240,000 distinct CDR3 sequences listed, approximately 9.9% were seen once. The sample here was PBMCs from the stem cell graft donor, taken from the stem cell graft. The source is a human donor who donated a stem cell graft to a child with SCID. CDR3s include the opening cysteine and the closing phenylalanine or tryptophan. D genes are given only for firm matches. For some rows the clone size is stated as once, few or many, or as a class when expanded; others skip it.

CDR3aa: CASSPRTGGAQPQHF; CDR3nt: TGTGCCAGCAGCCCCCGGACAGGGGGCGCTCAGCCCCAGCATTTT; abundance: many; j_gene: TRBJ1-5; v_gene: TRBV7-2; d_gene: TRBD1
CDR3aa: CASSQLQAELNSPLHF; CDR3nt: TGCGCCAGCAGCCAACTCCAGGCGGAGCTGAATTCACCCCTCCACTTT; abundance: many; j_gene: TRBJ1-6; v_gene: TRBV4-3; d_gene: NA
CDR3aa: CASSARAAYGYTF; CDR3nt: TGTGCCAGCAGTGCAAGGGCCGCCTATGGCTACACCTTC; abundance: many; j_gene: TRBJ1-2; v_gene: TRBV2; d_gene: NA
CDR3aa: CASSLVSVVNTEAFF; CDR3nt: TGTGCCAGCAGCTTGGTGTCGGTAGTGAACACTGAAGCTTTCTTT; abundance: many; j_gene: TRBJ1-1; v_gene: TRBV5-5; d_gene: NA
CDR3aa: CASSPEALSSYNEQFF; CDR3nt: TGCGCCAGCAGCCCTGAAGCGTTGAGCTCCTACAATGAGCAGTTCTTC; abundance: many; j_gene: TRBJ2-1; v_gene: TRBV5-1; d_gene: NA
CDR3aa: CASSFSGARNTIYF; CDR3nt: TGTGCCAGCAGTTTTTCAGGGGCGAGAAACACCATATATTTT; abundance: many; j_gene: TRBJ1-3; v_gene: TRBV12-3/TRBV12-4; d_gene: NA
CDR3aa: CASSHRLNTEAFF; CDR3nt: TGTGCCAGCAGTCACCGGTTGAACACTGAAGCTTTCTTT; abundance: many; j_gene: TRBJ1-1; v_gene: TRBV6-5; d_gene: NA
CDR3aa: CAWSVLGGPGNGYTF; CDR3nt: TGTGCCTGGAGTGTATTAGGGGGCCCAGGAAATGGCTACACCTTC; abundance: NA; j_gene: TRBJ1-2; v_gene: TRBV30; d_gene: TRBD1
CDR3aa: CASSFSSSGGSRGELFF; CDR3nt: TGTGCCAGCAGTTTTTCCTCTAGCGGGGGGTCAAGAGGGGAGCTGTTTTTT; abundance: many; j_gene: TRBJ2-2; v_gene: TRBV6-5; d_gene: TRBD2
CDR3aa: CASSLGKQGTTNTGELFF; CDR3nt: TGCGCCAGCAGCTTGGGAAAACAGGGTACGACGAACACCGGGGAGCTGTTTTTT; abundance: many; j_gene: TRBJ2-2; v_gene: TRBV5-1; d_gene: NA
CDR3aa: CASSPGRNTDTQYF; CDR3nt: TGTGCCAGCTCACCAGGCCGGAACACAGATACGCAGTATTTT; abundance: many; j_gene: TRBJ2-3; v_gene: TRBV18; d_gene: NA